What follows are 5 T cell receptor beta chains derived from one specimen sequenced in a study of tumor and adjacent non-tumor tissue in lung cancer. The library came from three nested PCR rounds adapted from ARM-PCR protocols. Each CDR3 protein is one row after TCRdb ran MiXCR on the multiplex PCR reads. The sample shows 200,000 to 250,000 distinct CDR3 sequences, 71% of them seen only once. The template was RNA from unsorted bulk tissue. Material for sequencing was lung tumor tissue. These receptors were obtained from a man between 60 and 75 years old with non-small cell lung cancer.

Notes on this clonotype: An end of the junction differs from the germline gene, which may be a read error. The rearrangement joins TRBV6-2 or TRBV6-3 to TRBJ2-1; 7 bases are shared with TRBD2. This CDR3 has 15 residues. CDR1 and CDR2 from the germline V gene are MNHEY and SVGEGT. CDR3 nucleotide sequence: TGTGCCAGCAGGACACTCGGAGCGGGGAGGAGTGAGCATTTCTTC. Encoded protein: CASRTLGAGRSEHFF.

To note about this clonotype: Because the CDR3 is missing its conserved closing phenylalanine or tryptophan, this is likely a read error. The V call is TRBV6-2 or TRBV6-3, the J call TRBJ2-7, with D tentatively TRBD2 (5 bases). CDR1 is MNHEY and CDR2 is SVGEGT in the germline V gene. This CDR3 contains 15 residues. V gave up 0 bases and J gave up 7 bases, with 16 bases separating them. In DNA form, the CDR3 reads TGTGCCAGCAGTTACTCGACGGCGGGTTTAGGTGAGCAGTACTTA. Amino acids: CASSYSTAGLGEQYL.

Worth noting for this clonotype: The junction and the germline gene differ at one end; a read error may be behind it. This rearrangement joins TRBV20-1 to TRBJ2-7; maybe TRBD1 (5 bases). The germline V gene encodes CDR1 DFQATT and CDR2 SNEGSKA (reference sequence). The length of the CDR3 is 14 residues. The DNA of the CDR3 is TGCAGTTCTAGAGATCGCAGGGCCTCCTACGAACAGTACTTC. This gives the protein CSSRDRRASYEQYF.

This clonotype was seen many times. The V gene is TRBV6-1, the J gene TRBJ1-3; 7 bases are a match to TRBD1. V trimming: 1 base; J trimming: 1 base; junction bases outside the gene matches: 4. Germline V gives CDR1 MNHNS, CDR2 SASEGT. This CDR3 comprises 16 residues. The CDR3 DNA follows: TGTGCCAGCAGTGAAGTACAGGGGCGATCTGGAAACACCATATATTTT. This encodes CASSEVQGRSGNTIYF.

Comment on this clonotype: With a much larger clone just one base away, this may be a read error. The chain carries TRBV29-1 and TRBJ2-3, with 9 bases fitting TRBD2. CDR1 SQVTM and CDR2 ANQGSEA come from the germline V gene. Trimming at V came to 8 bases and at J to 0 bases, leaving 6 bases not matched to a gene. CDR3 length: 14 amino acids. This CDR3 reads CSIPSGASTDTQYF. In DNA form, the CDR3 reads TGCAGCATTCCTAGCGGGGCTAGCACAGATACGCAGTATTTT.